The 10 T cell receptor beta chains below come from one sample, sequenced in a study of blood T cell repertoires in COVID-19. The repertoire was sequenced with immunoSEQ multiplex PCR; TCRdb's copy has only in-frame clones and lacks some. The sample yields about 130,000 clones, around 84% seen once. The sequenced material came from peripheral blood. All receptors come from a woman older than 75 with acute or convalescent COVID-19.

The chain couples TRBV6-5 to TRBJ2-2, with 9 nucleotides matching TRBD1. The V and J ends lost 6 bases and 7 bases, in that order; junction bases with no gene match: 9. The CDR3 extends over 15 amino acids. Germline-derived CDR1 and CDR2 are MNHEY and SVGAGI. CDR3 in amino acids: CASSEGQGIGGELFF. DNA for the CDR3: TGTGCCAGCAGCGAGGGACAGGGAATAGGCGGGGAGCTGTTTTTT.

The V and J genes are TRBV7-8 and TRBJ2-4, with D possibly being TRBD2 (5 bases). V was clipped by 5 bases and J by 1 base, with 15 bases between them. The CDR3 runs 16 residues. CDR1 and CDR2 (germline): SGHVS, FQNEAQ. The CDR3 DNA reads TGTGCCAGCAGCCCCGAGGGTGGTGGGGCCAAAAACATTCAGTACTTC. As protein: CASSPEGGGAKNIQYF.

The V and J genes are TRBV2 and TRBJ2-6; 7 bases line up with TRBD1. This CDR3 region has 17 residues. CDR1 is SNHLY, CDR2 FYNNEI, per germline. V shed 6 bases and J 0 bases; nucleotides not matched to a gene: 8. CDR3 residues: CASRSATGFSGANVLTF. The CDR3 region has the DNA TGTGCCAGCAGATCAGCGACAGGGTTCTCTGGGGCCAACGTCCTGACTTTC.

This clone was observed a single time. This chain links TRBV7-2 with TRBJ2-5; 7 nucleotides align to TRBD2. J was trimmed by 5 bases and V by 2 bases; bases with no gene match: 14. The CDR3 contains 17 residues. Per germline, CDR1 SGHTA and CDR2 FQGNSA. DNA of the CDR3: TGTGCCAGCAGCTTAACTAGCGACCCAAACTTGTGGGAGACCCAGTACTTC. Amino acids: CASSLTSDPNLWETQYF.

The V gene is TRBV15, the J gene TRBJ1-4, with no clear D. Germline values: CDR1 LNHNV, CDR2 YYDKDF (reference sequence). The CDR3 sequence is 16 residues long. The V and J ends lost 2 bases and 3 bases respectively, with 13 bases between them. The chain's CDR3 is CATSRQDGGANEKLFF. The CDR3 DNA sequence: TGTGCCACCAGCAGACAGGACGGCGGGGCTAATGAAAAACTGTTTTTT.

This chain joins TRBV6-5 and TRBJ2-7; 8 bases line up with TRBD2. Germline V CDR1 and CDR2: MNHEY, SVGAGI. Trimming at V came to 2 bases and at J to 4 bases, leaving 4 bases not matched to a gene. The CDR3 length is 14 residues. CDR3 sequence: CASSYERGRYEQYF. CDR3 nucleotides: TGTGCCAGCAGTTACGAGCGGGGGAGGTACGAGCAGTACTTC.

The rearrangement uses TRBV3-1 (or the pseudogene TRBV3-2) and TRBJ1-4; D is perhaps TRBD1 (6 bases). Germline loops: CDR1 LGHDT, CDR2 YNNKEL (reference sequence). The length of the CDR3 is 15 residues. Trimming left V 3 bases short and J 4 bases short, with 12 bases between. Written as DNA, the CDR3 is TGTGCCAGCAGCCAGGACAGAGTTTTTAATGAAAAACTGTTTTTT. Protein sequence: CASSQDRVFNEKLFF.

The rearrangement joins TRBV10-2 to TRBJ1-5; D is uncertain. Trimming took 4 bases from V and 2 from J, leaving 12 bases between them. CDR3 length: 15 residues. Germline-derived CDR1 and CDR2 are WSHSY and SAAADI. In nucleotides, the CDR3 is TGCGCCAGCAGTGTAGGTGGTACAGGCAATCAGCCCCAGCATTTT. Translating gives CASSVGGTGNQPQHF.

V gene TRBV18 combines with J gene TRBJ1-2; maybe TRBD1 (6 bases). The CDR3 spans 12 residues. The germline V gene has CDR1 KGHSH and CDR2 LQKENI. Trimming removed 6 bases from V and 2 bases from J, with 7 bases in between. The CDR3 here is CASSGQNYGYTF. DNA for the CDR3: TGTGCCAGCTCCGGACAGAACTATGGCTACACCTTC.

This clone was recorded once. V gene TRBV15 combines with J gene TRBJ2-7, with 10 bases lining up with TRBD2. The CDR3 extends over 15 amino acids. Germline CDR1 reads LNHNV; CDR2 reads YYDKDF (reference sequence). J gave up 3 bases and V 1 base, and 3 bases lay outside the gene matches. The CDR3 here is CATSRGLAGDYEQYF. For the CDR3, the DNA is TGTGCCACCAGCAGAGGACTAGCGGGCGACTACGAGCAGTACTTC.